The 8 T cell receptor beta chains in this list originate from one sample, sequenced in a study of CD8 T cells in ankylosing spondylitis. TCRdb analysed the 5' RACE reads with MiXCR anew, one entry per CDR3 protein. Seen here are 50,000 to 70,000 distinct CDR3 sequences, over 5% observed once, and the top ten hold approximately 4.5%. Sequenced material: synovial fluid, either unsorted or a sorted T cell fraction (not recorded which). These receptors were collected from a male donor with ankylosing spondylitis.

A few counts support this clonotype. Here the CDR3 DNA reads TGTGCCAGCAGCTCGGACAGGGGGAGTGAAAAACTGTTTTTT. It translates to CASSSDRGSEKLFF. The chain uses TRBV11-2 and TRBJ1-4; 10 positions match TRBD1. J was trimmed by 7 bases and V by 4 bases; bases with no gene match: 3. The CDR3 spans 14 residues. In germline, CDR1 is SGHAT, CDR2 FQNNGV.

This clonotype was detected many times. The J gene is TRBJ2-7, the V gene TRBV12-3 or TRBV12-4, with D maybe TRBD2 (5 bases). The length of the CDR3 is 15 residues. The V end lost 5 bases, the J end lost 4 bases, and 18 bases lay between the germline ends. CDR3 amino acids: CASSARGWVSYEQYF. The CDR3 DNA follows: TGTGCCAGCAGTGCCCGGGGTTGGGTTTCTTACGAGCAGTACTTC.

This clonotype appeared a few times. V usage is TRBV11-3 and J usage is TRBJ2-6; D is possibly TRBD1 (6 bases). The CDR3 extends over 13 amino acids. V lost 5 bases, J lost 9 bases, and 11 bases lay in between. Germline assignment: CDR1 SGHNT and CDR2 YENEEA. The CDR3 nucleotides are TGTGCCAGCAGCGGACGGGACAACAACGTCCTGACTTTC. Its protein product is CASSGRDNNVLTF.

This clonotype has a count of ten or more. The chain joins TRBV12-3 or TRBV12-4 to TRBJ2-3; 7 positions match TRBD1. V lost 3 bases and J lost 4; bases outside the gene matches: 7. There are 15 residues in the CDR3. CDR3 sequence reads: CASSFGQVRSDTQYF. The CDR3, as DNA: TGTGCCAGCAGTTTCGGACAGGTTCGTTCAGATACGCAGTATTTT.

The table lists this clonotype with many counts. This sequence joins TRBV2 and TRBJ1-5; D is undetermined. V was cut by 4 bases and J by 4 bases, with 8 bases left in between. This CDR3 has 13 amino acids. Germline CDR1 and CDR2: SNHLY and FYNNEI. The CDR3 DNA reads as TGTGCCAGCAGTGTGTTCAGTAATCAGCCCCAGCATTTT. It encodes CASSVFSNQPQHF.

The CDR3 is CASSQANREKLFF. The CDR3 DNA reads TGCGCCAGCAGCCAAGCCAACAGAGAAAAACTGTTTTTT. V and J are TRBV4-1 and TRBJ1-4, with D unclear. This CDR3 contains 13 residues. Germline-derived CDR1 and CDR2 are MGHRA and YSYEKL. V gave up 1 base and J gave up 8 bases, with 8 bases separating them.

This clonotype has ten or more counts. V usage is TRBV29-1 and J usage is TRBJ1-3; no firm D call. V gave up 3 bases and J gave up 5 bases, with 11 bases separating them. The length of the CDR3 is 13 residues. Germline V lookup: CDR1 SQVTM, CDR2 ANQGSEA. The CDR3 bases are TGCAGCGTTGAGGACTCTCTCAGAAACACCATATATTTT. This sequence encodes CSVEDSLRNTIYF.

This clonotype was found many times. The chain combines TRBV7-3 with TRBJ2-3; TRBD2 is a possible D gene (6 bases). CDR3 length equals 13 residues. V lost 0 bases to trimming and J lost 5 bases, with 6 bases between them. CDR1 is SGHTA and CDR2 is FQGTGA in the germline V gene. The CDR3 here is CASSLTGGDTQYF. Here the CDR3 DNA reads TGTGCCAGCAGCTTAACGGGGGGAGATACGCAGTATTTT.